This TCR beta chain derives from a study of blood T cell repertoires in COVID-19 (dated by TCRdb to the early 2020s). Some background on the complete study: Collaborator samples came from the United States, Italy and Spain and covered acute and convalescent phases of COVID-19. The prospective study material was composed of cDNA or gDNA derived from T cells, B-cell-depleted T cells, or PBMCs. The dataset comprised deeply sampled blood TCRbeta repertoires from subjects exposed to, actively infected with, or recovered from COVID-19. The repertoires were released in a freely available public database intended as a resource for research on the immune response to SARS-CoV-2. Samples came from the ongoing ImmuneRACE study (first 160 participants) plus 1,254 subjects from 6 global collaborators. Sample metadata almost always included a de-identified subject ID, COVID-19 status, age in years and sex. Where HLA class I and class II types were available, the types were taken from metadata supplied by the sample provider, not from assay-based typing.

The immunoSEQ Assay, a bias-controlled multiplex PCR, was used to amplify TCRbeta CDR3 regions from genomic DNA. Per the authors' processing: Within the assay, amplification of reference gene primers was used to estimate how many nucleated cells each sample contained. To quantify the absolute abundance of each unique TCRbeta CDR3 rearrangement, sequence reads were collapsed and filtered. For each sample, productive Simpson clonality was calculated as the square root of Simpson's diversity index over productive rearrangements. TCRdb's version of the immuneACCESS table is confined to in-frame rearrangements and falls short of the full clone set. An unresolved V gene accounts for under half of the shortfall where checked; the remainder is of unknown origin. The V and J calls and clone size are taken from that table; D and trimming were inferred from the DNA. The sample has more than 300,000 clones on record, over 85% of them singletons. The ten largest clonotypes hold 1.8% of the sample.

At one collaborating source in Seattle, patients were enrolled during active infection and were followed longitudinally through the course of disease. Whole blood was collected in K2EDTA tubes by collaborating institutions according to the institutions' own protocols. For TCRbeta analysis, collaborators shipped samples as frozen whole blood, isolated PBMCs, or DNA extracted from either of those sample types. The investigation overall reported the following: Clinical and demographic metadata were provided uncurated, with the amount varying by source and participant.

Trimming leaves V shorter by 1 base and J shorter by 0 bases, with the junction holding 6 bases beyond the gene matches. Including the terminal cysteine and phenylalanine, the CDR3 comprises 17 residues. The entry retains the CDR3 DNA only, 51 bases that are in frame from base 1. Per the germline V gene, SGHTA is the CDR1 and FQGNSA is the CDR2. On this clone: This clone's antigen is unknown. Nothing much larger sits one base from this clone, and base qualities are not available.

The sequence links TRBV7-2 to TRBJ2-5; 9 central nucleotides agree with TRBD2. The TCR comes from a woman aged 30 to 39 with COVID-19, enrolled during active disease. Sequencing used peripheral blood. The CDR3 region has the sequence CASSLEAGGLYQETQYF. DNA sequence: TGTGCCAGCAGCTTAGAAGCGGGGGGACTATACCAAGAGACCCAGTACTTC.